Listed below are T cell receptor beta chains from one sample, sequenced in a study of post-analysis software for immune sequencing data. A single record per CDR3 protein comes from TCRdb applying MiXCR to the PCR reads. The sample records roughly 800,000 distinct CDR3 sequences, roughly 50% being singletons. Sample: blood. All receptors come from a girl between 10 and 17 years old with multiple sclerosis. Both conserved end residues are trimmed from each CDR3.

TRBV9 ASSVDRIGTQY
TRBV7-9 ASSPFGGGPRGETQY
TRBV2 ASSERLKKETQY
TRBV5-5 ASSSHSGVGETQY
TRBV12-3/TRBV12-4 ASTLRPFTGELF
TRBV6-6 ASSYTGNYEQY
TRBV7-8 ASSLPLVRRRPNTGELF
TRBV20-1 SAPTSGRDEQY
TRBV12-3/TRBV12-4 ASSSGSGGASYEQY
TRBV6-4 ASRVLASSYNEQF
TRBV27 ASSPSARNRNSPPH
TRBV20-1 SAVGQGAPDEQY
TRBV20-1 SAREGTGQETQY
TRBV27 ASSWDKIFQSQPQH
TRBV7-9 ASSLGLAGGPLTTNEQF
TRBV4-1 ASSPSPGHSDYGYT
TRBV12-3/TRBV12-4 ASSTQGYGYT
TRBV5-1 ASSQTGLEGYT
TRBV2 ASSEGTGTITDTQY
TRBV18 ASSPPETTGELF
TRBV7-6 ASSRGAGDANSNQPQH
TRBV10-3 AISVQGTEQY
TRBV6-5 ASSSPRDWTYEQY
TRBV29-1 SGAQGAVGETQY
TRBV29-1 SVPDPTSGGDRNEQF
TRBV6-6 ASSYLTGTGGADTQY
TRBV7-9 ASSHPTEAF
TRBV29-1 SVVGRLGSYEQY
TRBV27 ASSFNGIGLDPDTQY
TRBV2 ASSTVPGGRETQY